The 18 T cell receptor beta chains in this list originate from one sample, sequenced in a study of CXCR3-negative and CXCR3-positive naive CD8 T cells. Study observations and caveats: In CXCR3-positive naive cells, the TRB CDR3s were more hydrophobic than in CXCR3-negative naive cells.

Antigen specificity for these receptors is unknown. TRB cDNA libraries were made by UMI-labeled 5' RACE. Following a re-call of the 5' RACE reads, TCRdb has one entry per CDR3 protein and lacks DNA. The ten top clones account for roughly 0.41%, within a sample of some 140,000 distinct CDR3 sequences. Material for sequencing was naive CXCR3+ CD8+ T cells from blood. Sample subset: CD45RO-CCR7+CD27+CD95- naive CD8+ T cells expressing CXCR3 (TNR3+). All receptors come from a human donor in good health. Some clones in this sample may be carry-over from other donors' samples.

The V call is TRBV12-3 or TRBV12-4, the J call TRBJ1-1; with no DNA, the TCRdb D assignment of TRBD1 cannot be verified. The CDR3 length is 14 residues. The CDR3 here is CASSLEGTPGKAFF.

The chain couples TRBV7-9 to TRBJ1-3. Germline lookup yields CDR1 SEHNR and CDR2 FQNEAQ (reference sequence). The CDR3 totals 15 residues. CDR3 in amino acids: CASSFSPGSGNTIYF.

This chain joins TRBV20-1 and TRBJ2-7. Germline V gene lookup returns CDR1 DFQATT and CDR2 SNEGSKA (reference sequence). This CDR3 comprises 15 residues. CDR3 loop: CSARDYSGSSYEQYF.

V is TRBV6-1 and J is TRBJ2-7; TCRdb designates TRBD1, a call that cannot be tested without DNA. This CDR3 region has 16 residues. From germline, CDR1 is MNHNS and CDR2 SASEGT. Here the CDR3 reads CASSGSRQGWVYEQYF.

The chain uses TRBV5-1 and TRBJ2-1. CDR1 SGHRS and CDR2 YFSETQ come from the germline V gene. The CDR3 consists of 13 residues. The CDR3: CASSLDPVGEQFF.

The chain is built from TRBV25-1 and TRBJ1-5; TCRdb outputs TRBD1, but without DNA this stays unchecked. This CDR3 region has 14 residues. The germline gives CDR1 MGHDK, CDR2 SYGVNS. The CDR3 loop reads CASSELGIGQPQHF.

This chain uses TRBV7-9 with TRBJ1-4. Germline V CDR1 and CDR2: SEHNR, FQNEAQ (reference sequence). This CDR3 comprises 15 residues. CDR3 in amino acids: CASSSERRLFEKLFF. Combining the CDR3 with reference TRBV7-9 and TRBJ1-4 gives the whole variable domain DTGVSQNPRHKITKRGQNVTFRCDPISEHNRLYWYRQTLGQGPEFLTYFQNEAQLEKSRLLSDRFSAERPKGSFSTLEIQRTEQGDSAMYLCASSSERRLFEKLFFGSGTQLSVL.

The chain's CDR3 is CASSLALAGGSYEQYF. The chain recombines TRBV4-1 with TRBJ2-7; lacking DNA, the TRBD2 call made by TCRdb goes unchecked. In germline, CDR1 is MGHRA, CDR2 YSYEKL. The CDR3 has 16 amino acids.

The chain has TRBV4-3 and TRBJ2-7; TCRdb's D call of TRBD2 is untestable without DNA. Looked up from germline, CDR1 is LGHNA and CDR2 is YSLEER. The CDR3 consists of 17 residues. The CDR3 spells CASSQDSTSGGFYEQYF.

The J gene is TRBJ2-3, the V gene TRBV28; TCRdb's D call of TRBD2 is untestable without DNA. The CDR3 has 17 amino acids. CDR1 and CDR2 (germline): MDHEN, SYDVKM. CDR3 amino acids: CASSFFTSGGWPGTQYF.

The chain combines TRBV7-9 with TRBJ2-7; as DNA is missing, the TRBD2 call by TCRdb cannot be tested. The CDR3 consists of 12 residues. Germline CDR1 is SEHNR and CDR2 is FQNEAQ (reference sequence). The CDR3 reads CASSLVADEQYF.

This chain's CDR3 is CASSWEGGTEAFF. The chain uses TRBV6-6 and TRBJ1-1. The CDR3 contains 13 residues. The germline CDR1 and CDR2 sequences are MNHNY and SVGAGI (reference sequence).

The V gene is TRBV29-1, the J gene TRBJ2-7; TCRdb's assignment of TRBD2 cannot be checked, as there is no DNA. CDR3 length equals 15 residues. The germline V gene encodes CDR1 SQVTM and CDR2 ANQGSEA. The CDR3 protein is CSVEGLAGGPYEQYF.

The V call is TRBV20-1, the J call TRBJ2-7. Germline V gene lookup returns CDR1 DFQATT and CDR2 SNEGSKA (reference sequence). The CDR3 loop spans 14 amino acids. CDR3 region: CSALYVLEAYEQYF.

The chain is built from TRBV27 and TRBJ2-6; the D call of TRBD1 rests on TCRdb alone, since no DNA is present to check it. This CDR3 comprises 18 residues. In germline, CDR1 is MNHEY, CDR2 SMNVEV (reference sequence). CDR3 residues: CASSTPRQGATGANVLTF.

This chain joins TRBV9 and TRBJ2-2; TCRdb outputs TRBD1, but without DNA this stays unchecked. The CDR3 covers 16 residues. Germline lookup yields CDR1 SGDLS and CDR2 YYNGEE. The CDR3 sequence: CASSTSRDRGTGELFF. The whole variable domain, filled in from reference TRBV9 and TRBJ2-2, reads DSGVTQTPKHLITATGQRVTLRCSPRSGDLSVYWYQQSLDQGLQFLIQYYNGEERAKGNILERFSAQQFPDLHSELNLSSLELGDSALYFCASSTSRDRGTGELFFGEGSRLTVL.

The rearrangement joins TRBV20-1 to TRBJ2-7; TCRdb proposes TRBD1, but this gene call is untestable without DNA. This CDR3 has 17 residues. CDR1 is DFQATT, CDR2 SNEGSKA, per germline (reference sequence). The CDR3 is CSARVPISTVGYYEQYF.

V gene TRBV15 combines with J gene TRBJ1-2. The CDR3 extends over 16 amino acids. Germline values: CDR1 LNHNV, CDR2 YYDKDF (reference sequence). The CDR3 is CATSNSYGSRNYGYTF. Based on the CDR3 plus reference TRBV15 and TRBJ1-2, the full variable domain is DAMVIQNPRYQVTQFGKPVTLSCSQTLNHNVMYWYQQKSSQAPKLLFHYYDKDFNNEADTPDNFQSRRPNTSFCFLDIRSPGLGDTAMYLCATSNSYGSRNYGYTFGSGTRLTVV.